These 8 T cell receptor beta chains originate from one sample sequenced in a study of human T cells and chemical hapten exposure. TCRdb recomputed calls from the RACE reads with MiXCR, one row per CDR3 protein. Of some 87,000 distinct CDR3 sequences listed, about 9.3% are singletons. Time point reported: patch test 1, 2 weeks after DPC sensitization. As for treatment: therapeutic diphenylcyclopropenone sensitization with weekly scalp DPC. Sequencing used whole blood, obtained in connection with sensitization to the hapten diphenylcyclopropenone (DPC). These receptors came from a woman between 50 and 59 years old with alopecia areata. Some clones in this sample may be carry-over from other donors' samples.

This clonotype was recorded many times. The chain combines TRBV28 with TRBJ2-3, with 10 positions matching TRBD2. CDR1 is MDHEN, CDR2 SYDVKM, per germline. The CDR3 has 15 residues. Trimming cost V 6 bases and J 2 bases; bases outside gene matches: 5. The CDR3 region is CASRAGLAPTDTQYF. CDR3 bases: TGTGCCAGCAGGGCGGGACTAGCGCCCACAGATACGCAGTATTTT.

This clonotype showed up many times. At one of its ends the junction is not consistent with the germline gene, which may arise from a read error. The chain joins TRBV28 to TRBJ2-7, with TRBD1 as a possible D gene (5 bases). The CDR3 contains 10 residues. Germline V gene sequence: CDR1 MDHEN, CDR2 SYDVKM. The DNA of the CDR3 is TGTGCCAGCAGCGATGGACATCCTCACTTC. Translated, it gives CASSDGHPHF.

The CDR3 DNA follows: TGCAGCGTTGACCACAATGAGCAGTTCTTC. It codes for CSVDHNEQFF. The rearrangement uses TRBV29-1 and TRBJ2-1; no reliable D call. Trimming pared 3 bases from V and 5 bases from J, leaving 2 bases between. The CDR3 length is 10 residues. Germline V gene data show CDR1 as SQVTM and CDR2 as ANQGSEA.

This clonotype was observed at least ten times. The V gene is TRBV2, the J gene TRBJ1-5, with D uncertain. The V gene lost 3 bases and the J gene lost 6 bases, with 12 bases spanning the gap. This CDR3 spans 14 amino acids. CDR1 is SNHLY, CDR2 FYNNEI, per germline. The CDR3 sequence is CASSDRYLGQPQHF. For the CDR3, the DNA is TGTGCCAGCAGTGACAGGTATTTGGGTCAGCCCCAGCATTTT.

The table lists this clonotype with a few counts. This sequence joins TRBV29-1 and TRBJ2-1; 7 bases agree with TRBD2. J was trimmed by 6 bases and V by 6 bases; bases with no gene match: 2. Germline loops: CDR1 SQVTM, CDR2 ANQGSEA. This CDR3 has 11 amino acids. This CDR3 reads CSVWGGNEQFF. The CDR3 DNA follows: TGCAGCGTCTGGGGGGGCAATGAGCAGTTCTTC.

CDR3 in amino acids: CSAPRAEAFF. The DNA of the CDR3 is TGCAGTGCTCCCCGGGCTGAAGCTTTCTTT. The chain carries TRBV20-1 and TRBJ1-1; unclear D gene. Germline V gene sequence: CDR1 DFQATT, CDR2 SNEGSKA (reference sequence). V was clipped by 5 bases and J by 6 bases, with 7 bases between them. This CDR3 comprises 10 residues.

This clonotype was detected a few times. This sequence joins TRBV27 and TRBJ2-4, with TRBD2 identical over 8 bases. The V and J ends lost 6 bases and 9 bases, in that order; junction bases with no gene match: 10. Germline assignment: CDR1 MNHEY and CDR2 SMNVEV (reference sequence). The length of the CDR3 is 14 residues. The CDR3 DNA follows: TGTGCCAGCAGGGGACTAGGGATGGCCGGCATTCAGTACTTC. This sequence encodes CASRGLGMAGIQYF.

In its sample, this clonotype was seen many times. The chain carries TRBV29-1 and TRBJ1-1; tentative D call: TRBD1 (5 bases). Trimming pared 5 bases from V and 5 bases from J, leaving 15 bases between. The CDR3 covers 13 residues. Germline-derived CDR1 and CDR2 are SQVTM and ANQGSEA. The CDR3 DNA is TGCAGCGTTCCGGAAGAGGGGAGGACTGAAGCTTTCTTT. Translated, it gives CSVPEEGRTEAFF.